Listed below are T cell receptor beta chains from one sample, sequenced in a study of shared clonotypes between healthy human individuals. The method was immunoSEQ multiplex PCR; TCRdb's version includes in-frame clones alone and lacks a portion of them. Of about 2 million clones listed, approximately 94% are singletons. The sequenced material came from naive CD8+ T cells sorted from blood. The receptors shown here come from a man between 18 and 29 years old in good health. Each CDR3 is given with its conserved first and last residue. D genes are given only for firm matches. Rows give clone size only sometimes, using once, few, many, or a class for an expanded clone.

D gene: TRBD1
clone size: NA
J gene: TRBJ2-3
V gene: TRBV7-9
CDR3 DNA: TGTGCCAGCAGCTTAGGGACAGGGGCGGATACGCAGTATTTT
CDR3 protein: CASSLGTGADTQYF

D gene: NA
clone size: NA
J gene: TRBJ2-1
V gene: TRBV13
CDR3 DNA: TGTGCCAGCAGCGGACCATACAATGAGCAGTTCTTC
CDR3 protein: CASSGPYNEQFF

D gene: NA
clone size: NA
J gene: TRBJ2-1
V gene: TRBV6-5
CDR3 DNA: TGTGCCAGCAGTTACAGGGACTCTTACAATGAGCAGTTCTTC
CDR3 protein: CASSYRDSYNEQFF

D gene: NA
clone size: NA
J gene: TRBJ1-2
V gene: TRBV30
CDR3 DNA: TGTGCCTGGAGTGTACAAGGGGTTGGCTATGGCTACACCTTC
CDR3 protein: CAWSVQGVGYGYTF

D gene: NA
clone size: NA
J gene: TRBJ2-7
V gene: TRBV10-1
CDR3 DNA: TGCGCCAGCAGTGAGTCGACCGCAGGGAACGAGCAGTACTTC
CDR3 protein: CASSESTAGNEQYF

D gene: NA
clone size: NA
J gene: TRBJ1-1
V gene: TRBV5-6
CDR3 DNA: TGTGCCAGCAGCTATCAGAACACTGAAGCTTTCTTT
CDR3 protein: CASSYQNTEAFF

D gene: NA
clone size: NA
J gene: TRBJ2-3
V gene: TRBV5-1
CDR3 DNA: TGCGCCAGCAGCATGGGGACTCAGCTGTACACAGATACGCAGTATTTT
CDR3 protein: CASSMGTQLYTDTQYF

D gene: NA
clone size: NA
J gene: TRBJ2-7
V gene: TRBV15
CDR3 DNA: TGTGCCACCAGCAGAGAGGGGACACCATACCCCCAGTACTTC
CDR3 protein: CATSREGTPYPQYF

D gene: TRBD1
clone size: NA
J gene: TRBJ1-1
V gene: TRBV28
CDR3 DNA: TGTGCCAGCAGTTCACAGGGGGAGCTCCCTGAAGCTTTCTTT
CDR3 protein: CASSSQGELPEAFF

D gene: TRBD1
clone size: once
J gene: TRBJ2-7
V gene: TRBV19
CDR3 DNA: TGTGCCAGTAGTATAGTGGTATTGGCGACAGGGTCCTCCTACGAGCAGTACTTC
CDR3 protein: CASSIVVLATGSSYEQYF

D gene: TRBD1
clone size: NA
J gene: TRBJ2-7
V gene: TRBV29-1
CDR3 DNA: TGCAGCGTTTACAGGGGAGAGCAGTACTTC
CDR3 protein: CSVYRGEQYF

D gene: NA
clone size: NA
J gene: TRBJ1-2
V gene: TRBV18
CDR3 DNA: TGTGCCAGCTCACTCCCGGGCCCCTCGGTTGGGGTCTATGGCTACACCTTC
CDR3 protein: CASSLPGPSVGVYGYTF

D gene: TRBD2
clone size: NA
J gene: TRBJ2-7
V gene: TRBV6-1
CDR3 DNA: TGTGCCAGCAGCCCACCTACTAGCGGATCCTACGAGCAGTACTTC
CDR3 protein: CASSPPTSGSYEQYF

D gene: NA
clone size: NA
J gene: TRBJ2-1
V gene: TRBV11-2
CDR3 DNA: TGTGCCAGCAGCTATCGGGAGGGGGCGGTCAATGAGCAGTTCTTC
CDR3 protein: CASSYREGAVNEQFF

D gene: NA
clone size: once
J gene: TRBJ1-1
V gene: TRBV7-6
CDR3 DNA: TGTGCCAGCAGCGAGGAAATAAGTGGGAACACTGAAGCTTTCTTT
CDR3 protein: CASSEEISGNTEAFF

D gene: NA
clone size: NA
J gene: TRBJ2-2
V gene: TRBV7-9
CDR3 DNA: TGTGCCAGCAGCTTAGGGCAAACCGGGGAGCTGTTTTTT
CDR3 protein: CASSLGQTGELFF

D gene: TRBD1
clone size: NA
J gene: TRBJ1-1
V gene: TRBV9
CDR3 DNA: TGTGCCAGCAGCCCTAGGACAGGGAATGAAGCTTTCTTT
CDR3 protein: CASSPRTGNEAFF

D gene: TRBD2
clone size: NA
J gene: TRBJ2-3
V gene: TRBV27
CDR3 DNA: TGTGCCAGCAGTCAGAGCCAGTTAATCGGACTAGCGGATAGCACAGATACGCAGTATTTT
CDR3 protein: CASSQSQLIGLADSTDTQYF

D gene: NA
clone size: once
J gene: TRBJ1-5
V gene: TRBV27
CDR3 DNA: TGTGCCAGCAGTTATTTCGTAGGACAGAACGGCAATCAGCCCCAGCATTTT
CDR3 protein: CASSYFVGQNGNQPQHF

D gene: NA
clone size: NA
J gene: TRBJ2-6
V gene: TRBV27
CDR3 DNA: TGTGCCAGCAGTTTACGTCCCTCTGGGGCCAACGTCCTGACTTTC
CDR3 protein: CASSLRPSGANVLTF

D gene: TRBD2
clone size: NA
J gene: TRBJ2-1
V gene: TRBV6-5
CDR3 DNA: TGTGCCAGCAGCGGGACTAGCGGATACAATGAGCAGTTCTTC
CDR3 protein: CASSGTSGYNEQFF

D gene: TRBD1
clone size: NA
J gene: TRBJ1-1
V gene: TRBV5-1
CDR3 DNA: TGCGCCAGCAGCGTGGACAGGGTAAACACTGAAGCTTTCTTT
CDR3 protein: CASSVDRVNTEAFF

D gene: NA
clone size: NA
J gene: TRBJ1-2
V gene: TRBV27
CDR3 DNA: TGTGCCAGCAGTCTACAGGGAACCTATGGCTACACCTTC
CDR3 protein: CASSLQGTYGYTF

D gene: NA
clone size: NA
J gene: TRBJ2-5
V gene: TRBV7-9
CDR3 DNA: TGTGCCAGCAGCTCACGGACAGTTCAAGAGACCCAGTACTTC
CDR3 protein: CASSSRTVQETQYF

D gene: NA
clone size: NA
J gene: TRBJ2-1
V gene: TRBV5-6
CDR3 DNA: TGTGCCAGCAGCCCCTGGGGCAGCTCCTACAATGAGCAGTTCTTC
CDR3 protein: CASSPWGSSYNEQFF

D gene: TRBD1
clone size: NA
J gene: TRBJ1-1
V gene: TRBV6-1
CDR3 DNA: TGTGCCAGTGGGACAGGACGATATGACACTGAAGCTTTCTTT
CDR3 protein: CASGTGRYDTEAFF

D gene: TRBD2
clone size: NA
J gene: TRBJ2-1
V gene: TRBV30
CDR3 DNA: TGTGCCTGGAGTCCCCAGGGCCCATGGGGCGGGGGACCCTACAATGAGCAGTTCTTC
CDR3 protein: CAWSPQGPWGGGPYNEQFF

D gene: NA
clone size: NA
J gene: TRBJ1-1
V gene: TRBV9
CDR3 DNA: TGTGCCAGCAGCCCCCATCCGGGGCCCTTTGCCACTGAAGCTTTCTTT
CDR3 protein: CASSPHPGPFATEAFF

D gene: NA
clone size: NA
J gene: TRBJ2-1
V gene: TRBV5-6
CDR3 DNA: TGTGCCAGCAGCTCTATATGGGGGGATGAGCAGTTCTTC
CDR3 protein: CASSSIWGDEQFF

D gene: NA
clone size: NA
J gene: TRBJ1-2
V gene: TRBV28
CDR3 DNA: TGTGCCAGCAGTTTAACCCTTAACTATGGCTACACCTTC
CDR3 protein: CASSLTLNYGYTF

D gene: NA
clone size: NA
J gene: TRBJ2-3
V gene: TRBV28
CDR3 DNA: TGTGCCATCCTACCCTCGGGGGAGGAGGATACGCAGTATTTT
CDR3 protein: CAILPSGEEDTQYF

D gene: NA
clone size: NA
J gene: TRBJ1-4
V gene: TRBV2
CDR3 DNA: TGTGCCAGCAGTGCGAGTGCAACTAATGAAAAACTGTTTTTT
CDR3 protein: CASSASATNEKLFF

D gene: NA
clone size: NA
J gene: TRBJ2-7
V gene: TRBV11-2
CDR3 DNA: TGTGCCAGCAGCTTATCACCTACTTACGAGCAGTACTTC
CDR3 protein: CASSLSPTYEQYF

D gene: TRBD1
clone size: NA
J gene: TRBJ2-3
V gene: TRBV15
CDR3 DNA: TGTGCCACCAGCACCCTCCCGGGACAGGGGTACACATCGAGCACAGATACGCAGTATTTT
CDR3 protein: CATSTLPGQGYTSSTDTQYF

D gene: TRBD2
clone size: NA
J gene: TRBJ2-7
V gene: TRBV4-3
CDR3 DNA: TGCGCCAGCAGCCTCTGGCGGGAGGGCGGCGAGCAGTACTTC
CDR3 protein: CASSLWREGGEQYF

D gene: NA
clone size: NA
J gene: TRBJ2-2
V gene: TRBV9
CDR3 DNA: TGTGCCAGCAGCGCCTTACTAGGGGGGAACACCGGGGAGCTGTTTTTT
CDR3 protein: CASSALLGGNTGELFF

D gene: NA
clone size: NA
J gene: TRBJ2-1
V gene: TRBV7-6
CDR3 DNA: TGTGCCAGCAGCTTAGGGAACCCTAACAATGAGCAGTTCTTC
CDR3 protein: CASSLGNPNNEQFF

D gene: NA
clone size: few
J gene: TRBJ1-1
V gene: TRBV28
CDR3 DNA: TGTGCCAGCAGTTTAGAGGGGATTAACACTGAAGCTTTCTTT
CDR3 protein: CASSLEGINTEAFF

D gene: NA
clone size: once
J gene: TRBJ2-7
V gene: TRBV7-3
CDR3 DNA: TGTGCCAGCAGCTTACGGTCCGACTACGAGCAGTACTTC
CDR3 protein: CASSLRSDYEQYF

D gene: NA
clone size: NA
J gene: TRBJ2-3
V gene: TRBV18
CDR3 DNA: TGTGCCAGCTCTCCTGTCGCGGGGGCCAAAGATACGCAGTATTTT
CDR3 protein: CASSPVAGAKDTQYF

D gene: TRBD1
clone size: NA
J gene: TRBJ2-5
V gene: TRBV11-3
CDR3 DNA: TGTGCCAGCAGCTTAGACAGGGGGCCGCGGGAGACCCAGTACTTC
CDR3 protein: CASSLDRGPRETQYF

D gene: NA
clone size: NA
J gene: TRBJ1-1
V gene: TRBV27
CDR3 DNA: TGTGCCAGCAGTTTGGCGGGGTGGGGGTACGAAGCTTTCTTT
CDR3 protein: CASSLAGWGYEAFF

D gene: NA
clone size: NA
J gene: TRBJ1-2
V gene: TRBV6-5
CDR3 DNA: TGTGCCAGCAGTGCAGGTGGTATCGAGGGCTACACCTTC
CDR3 protein: CASSAGGIEGYTF

D gene: TRBD2
clone size: NA
J gene: TRBJ2-1
V gene: TRBV5-4
CDR3 DNA: TGTGCCAGCGTCACTAGCGGGGGTGAGCAGTTCTTC
CDR3 protein: CASVTSGGEQFF

D gene: NA
clone size: NA
J gene: TRBJ1-5
V gene: TRBV28
CDR3 DNA: TGTGCCAGCACCCTGGTCATAGGGGGTTATAGCAATCAGCCCCAGCATTTT
CDR3 protein: CASTLVIGGYSNQPQHF

D gene: NA
clone size: NA
J gene: TRBJ2-1
V gene: TRBV2
CDR3 DNA: TGTGCCAGTGATTCCTACAATGAGCAGTTCTTC
CDR3 protein: CASDSYNEQFF